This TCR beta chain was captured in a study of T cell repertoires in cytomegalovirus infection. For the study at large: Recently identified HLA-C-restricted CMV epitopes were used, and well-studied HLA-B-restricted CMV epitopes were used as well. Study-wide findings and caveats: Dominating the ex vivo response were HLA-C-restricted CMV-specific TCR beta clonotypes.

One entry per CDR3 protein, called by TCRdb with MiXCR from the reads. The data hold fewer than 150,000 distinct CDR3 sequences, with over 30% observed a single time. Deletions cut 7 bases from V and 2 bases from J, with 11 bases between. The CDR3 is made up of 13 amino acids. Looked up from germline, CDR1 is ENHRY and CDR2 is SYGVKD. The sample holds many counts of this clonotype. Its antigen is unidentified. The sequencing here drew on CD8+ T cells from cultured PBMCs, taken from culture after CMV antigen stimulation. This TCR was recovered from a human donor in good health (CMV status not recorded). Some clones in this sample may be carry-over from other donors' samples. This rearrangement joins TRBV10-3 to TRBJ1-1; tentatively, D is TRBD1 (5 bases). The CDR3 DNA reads TGTGCCATCACCGTCAGGGATAACACTGAAGCTTTCTTT. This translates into CAITVRDNTEAFF.